This T cell receptor (beta chain) stems from a study of regulatory T cells in long-lasting Graves disease. HTBI primers from iRepertoire and Arm-PCR of CDR3 regions yielded the TCR beta libraries. TCRdb called the multiplex PCR reads again in MiXCR, with one record for every CDR3 protein. The table lists about 430,000 distinct CDR3 sequences, about 15% of them singletons. Overall study results and limits: Graves' patients with persistent disease showed TCR diversity lower than patients newly diagnosed. Newly diagnosed disease favored TRBV20-1 and TRBJ2-1 over persistent disease.

This clonotype was observed at least ten times. The target antigen is unknown. The time point here: newly diagnosed GD, antithyroid drugs for less than 3 months. The TCR library was made from RNA extracted from PBMCs. Trimming shortened V by 4 bases and J by 6 bases, and 19 bases separated the two germline ends. The CDR3 totals 17 residues. CDR1 is MNHGY and CDR2 is SVAAGI in the germline V gene. This sample also belongs to another study, concerning T cells in Graves' hyperthyroidism and ophthalmopathy. From that second work: Exclusion of a patient resulted from uncontrolled infection, other autoimmune disease, pregnancy or lactation.

The sample in question was peripheral blood mononuclear cells (PBMCs), obtained at new diagnosis, from a patient treated with antithyroid drugs. The receptor comes from a woman in her forties with Graves disease. V and J are TRBV6-9 and TRBJ1-6; maybe TRBD1 (6 bases). DNA for the CDR3: TGTGCCAGCAGTTTGAACCCCTTGACAGGATTTAATTCACCCCTCCACTTT. Amino acid sequence: CASSLNPLTGFNSPLHF.